Listed below are T cell receptor beta chains from one sample, sequenced in a study of blood T cell repertoires in COVID-19. Sequencing used immunoSEQ multiplex PCR; TCRdb keeps in-frame clones, though not all of them. The data show around 100,000 clones, around 84% seen once. Sequencing used peripheral blood. The receptors here all came from a woman aged 40 to 50 with acute or convalescent COVID-19. Both conserved end residues are part of each CDR3. The D gene is left open where the match is weak. Clone size is not always given. Where it is, it says once, few, many or a class for expanded clones.

clone_size,j_call,d_call,v_call,cdr3_nt,cdr3_aa
.,TRBJ1-6,.,TRBV6-5,TGTGCCAGCAATCCCCGCTCGGGGGGATCACCCCTCCACTTT,CASNPRSGGSPLHF
.,TRBJ2-7,.,TRBV5-6,TGTGCCAGCAGCGAACTTGGGGGCGGGCCCTACGAGCAGTACTTC,CASSELGGGPYEQYF
.,TRBJ1-5,.,TRBV12-5,TGTGCTAGTGGTTTCTTGGCCGATGGCGGGAGAGATAGCAATCAGCCCCAGCATTTT,CASGFLADGGRDSNQPQHF
.,TRBJ2-3,TRBD2,TRBV24-1,TGTGCCACTCAGTACGGGGGGACAGATACGCAGTATTTT,CATQYGGTDTQYF
.,TRBJ1-1,TRBD1,TRBV7-9,TGTGCCAGCAGCTTAGAGAGGCAGGGGGCGTCGCGTGCTTTCTTT,CASSLERQGASRAFF
.,TRBJ1-6,TRBD1,TRBV5-1,TGCGCCAGCAGCTTGACAGGGGAAAATTCACCCCTCCACTTT,CASSLTGENSPLHF
.,TRBJ1-6,.,TRBV19,TGTGCCAGTAGCCTCCAGGGGCAGGGTAATTCACCCCTCCACTTT,CASSLQGQGNSPLHF
.,TRBJ1-5,.,TRBV6-5,TGTGCCAGCAGTTTTAGGAGGGCGAATCAGCCCCAGCATTTT,CASSFRRANQPQHF
.,TRBJ1-5,.,TRBV19,TGTGCCAGTAGACAGGGCGGACAGCCCCAGCATTTT,CASRQGGQPQHF
.,TRBJ2-1,TRBD2,TRBV7-2,TGTGCCAGCAGCGTACCGGGACTAGCGGGGGGCCAGGAGCAGTTCTTC,CASSVPGLAGGQEQFF
.,TRBJ1-2,TRBD1,TRBV30,TGTGCCTGGGGAGGACAGGGGTTTTCTTATGGCTACACCTTC,CAWGGQGFSYGYTF
.,TRBJ1-5,TRBD1,TRBV6-5,TGTGCCAGCAGGTTAGGGACAGGTTACAATCAGCCCCAGCATTTT,CASRLGTGYNQPQHF
.,TRBJ2-5,TRBD2,TRBV11-2,TGTGCCAGCAGCCCTAGACTAGCGGGGGGGGAGTTTGGGACCCAGTACTTC,CASSPRLAGGEFGTQYF
once,TRBJ2-2,.,TRBV6-4,TGTGCCAGCAGTGACTCAGGGGACACCGGGGAGCTGTTTTTT,CASSDSGDTGELFF
.,TRBJ2-7,.,TRBV5-5,TGTGCCAGCAGGGTGGGGCCCTACGAGCAGTACTTC,CASRVGPYEQYF